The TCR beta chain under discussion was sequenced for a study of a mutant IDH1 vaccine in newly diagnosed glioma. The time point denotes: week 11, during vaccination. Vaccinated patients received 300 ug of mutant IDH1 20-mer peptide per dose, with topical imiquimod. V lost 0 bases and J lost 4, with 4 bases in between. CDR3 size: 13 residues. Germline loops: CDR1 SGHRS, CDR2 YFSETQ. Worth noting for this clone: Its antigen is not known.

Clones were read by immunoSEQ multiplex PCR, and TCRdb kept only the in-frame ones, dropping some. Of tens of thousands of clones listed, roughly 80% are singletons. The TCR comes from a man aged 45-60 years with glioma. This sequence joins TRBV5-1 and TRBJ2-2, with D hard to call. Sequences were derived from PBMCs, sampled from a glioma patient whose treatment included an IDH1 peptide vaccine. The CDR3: CASSLAVTGELFF. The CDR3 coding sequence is TGCGCCAGCAGCTTGGCCGTCACCGGGGAGCTGTTTTTT.